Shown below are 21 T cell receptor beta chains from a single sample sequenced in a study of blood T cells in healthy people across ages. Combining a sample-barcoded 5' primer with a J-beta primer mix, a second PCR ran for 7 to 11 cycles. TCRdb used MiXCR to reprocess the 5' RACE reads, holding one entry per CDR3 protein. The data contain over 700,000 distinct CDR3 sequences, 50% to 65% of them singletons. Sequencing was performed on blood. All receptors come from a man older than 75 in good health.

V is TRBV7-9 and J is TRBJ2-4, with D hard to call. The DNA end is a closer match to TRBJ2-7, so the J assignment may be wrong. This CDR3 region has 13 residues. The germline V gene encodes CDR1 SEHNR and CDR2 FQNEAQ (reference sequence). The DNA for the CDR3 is TGTGCCAGCAGCTTAGTCCAGACCTACGAGCAGTACTTC. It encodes CASSLVQTYEQYF.

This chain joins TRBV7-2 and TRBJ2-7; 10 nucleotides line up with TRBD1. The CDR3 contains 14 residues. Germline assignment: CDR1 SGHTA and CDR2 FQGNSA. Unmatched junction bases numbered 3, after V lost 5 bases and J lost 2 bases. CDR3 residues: CASSGDRGTYEQYF. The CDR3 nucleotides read TGTGCCAGCAGCGGGGACAGGGGCACCTACGAGCAGTACTTC.

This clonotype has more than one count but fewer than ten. In DNA, the CDR3 is TGTGCCAGCAGTTACGTAGGCAGCCGCGGAGAGACCCAGTACTTC. Residues: CASSYVGSRGETQYF. The J gene is TRBJ2-5, the V gene TRBV6-2 or TRBV6-3, with D hard to call. V gave up 2 bases and J gave up 4 bases, with 14 bases separating them. Germline V gives CDR1 MNHEY, CDR2 SVGEGT. The CDR3 totals 15 residues.

CDR3 in amino acids: CASSLDRTGGAGTGELFF. CDR3 DNA sequence: TGTGCCAGCAGCTTAGATAGGACAGGGGGCGCGGGCACCGGGGAGCTGTTTTTT. The V and J genes are TRBV7-2 and TRBJ2-2; 11 positions match TRBD1. In germline, CDR1 is SGHTA, CDR2 FQGNSA. V dropped 1 base and J dropped 4; count of bases not matched to a gene: 8. The CDR3 is 18 amino acids.

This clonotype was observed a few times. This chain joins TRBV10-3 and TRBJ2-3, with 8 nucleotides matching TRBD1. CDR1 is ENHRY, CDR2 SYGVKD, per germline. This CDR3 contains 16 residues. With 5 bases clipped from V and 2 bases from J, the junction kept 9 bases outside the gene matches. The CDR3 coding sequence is TGTGCCATCAGTCCGTTTAAGACAGGGGTCACAGATACGCAGTATTTT. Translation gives CAISPFKTGVTDTQYF.

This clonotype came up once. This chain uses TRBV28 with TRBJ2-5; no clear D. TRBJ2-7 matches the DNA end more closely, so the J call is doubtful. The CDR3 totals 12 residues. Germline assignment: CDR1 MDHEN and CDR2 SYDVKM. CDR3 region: CASTLTRLEQYF. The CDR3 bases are TGTGCCAGCACCTTAACGCGTCTCGAGCAGTACTTC.

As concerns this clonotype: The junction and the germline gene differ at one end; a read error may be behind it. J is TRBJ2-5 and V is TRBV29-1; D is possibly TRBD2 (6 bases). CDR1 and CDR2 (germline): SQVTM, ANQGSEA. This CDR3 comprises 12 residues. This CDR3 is CGVARTGDTQYF. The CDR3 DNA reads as TGCGGCGTTGCCCGTACGGGAGACACCCAGTACTTC.

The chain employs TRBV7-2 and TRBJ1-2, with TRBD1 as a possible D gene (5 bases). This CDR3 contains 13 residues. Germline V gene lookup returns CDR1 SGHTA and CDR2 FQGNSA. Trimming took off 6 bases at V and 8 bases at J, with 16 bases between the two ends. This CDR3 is CASRGLVGEGYTF. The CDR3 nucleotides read TGTGCCAGCAGGGGTTTGGTGGGGGAGGGCTACACCTTC.

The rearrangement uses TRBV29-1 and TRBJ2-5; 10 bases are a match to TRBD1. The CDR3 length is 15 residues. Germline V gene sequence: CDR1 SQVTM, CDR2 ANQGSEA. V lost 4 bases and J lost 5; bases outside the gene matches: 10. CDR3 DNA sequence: TGCAGCGTTGCGAACCGGACAGGGGGTCGGGAGACCCAGTACTTC. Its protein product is CSVANRTGGRETQYF. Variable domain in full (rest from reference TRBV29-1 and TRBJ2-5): SAVISQKPSRDICQRGTSLTIQCQVDSQVTMMFWYRQQPGQSLTLIATANQGSEATYESGFVIDKFPISRPNLTFSTLTVSNMSPEDSSIYLCSVANRTGGRETQYFGPGTRLLVL.

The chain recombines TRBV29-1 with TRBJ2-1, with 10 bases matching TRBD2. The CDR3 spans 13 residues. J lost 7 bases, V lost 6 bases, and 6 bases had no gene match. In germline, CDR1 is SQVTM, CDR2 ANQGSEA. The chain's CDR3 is CSVSGRARNEQFF. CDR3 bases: TGCAGCGTCAGCGGGAGGGCCAGGAATGAGCAGTTCTTC.

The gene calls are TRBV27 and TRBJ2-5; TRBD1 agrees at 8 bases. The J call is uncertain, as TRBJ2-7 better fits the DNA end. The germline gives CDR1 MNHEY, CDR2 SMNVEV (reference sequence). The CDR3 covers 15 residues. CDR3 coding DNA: TGTGCCAGCAGTTTCGGTGCCAGGGGGCATACCGAGCAGTACTTC. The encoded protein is CASSFGARGHTEQYF.

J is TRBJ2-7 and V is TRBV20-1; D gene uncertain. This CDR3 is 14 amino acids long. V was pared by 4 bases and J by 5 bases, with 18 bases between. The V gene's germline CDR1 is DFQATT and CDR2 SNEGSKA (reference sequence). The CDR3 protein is CSAKGKLKPHEQYF. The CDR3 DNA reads TGCAGTGCTAAAGGGAAATTGAAGCCCCACGAGCAGTACTTC.

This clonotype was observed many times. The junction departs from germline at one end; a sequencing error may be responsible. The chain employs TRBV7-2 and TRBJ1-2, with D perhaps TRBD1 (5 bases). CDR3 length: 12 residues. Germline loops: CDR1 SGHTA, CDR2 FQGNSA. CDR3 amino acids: CASSLGVGGYTF. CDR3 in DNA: TGTGCCAGCAGTTTAGGGGTCGGTGGCTACACCTTC.

This CDR3 reads CSVTEGGINQPQHF. CDR3 sequence (DNA): TGCAGCGTTACCGAGGGGGGGATCAATCAGCCCCAGCATTTT. The rearrangement joins TRBV29-1 to TRBJ1-5; maybe TRBD1 (6 bases). The CDR3 loop spans 14 amino acids. From germline, CDR1 is SQVTM and CDR2 ANQGSEA. Trimming shortened V by 5 bases and J by 3 bases, and 14 bases separated the two germline ends.

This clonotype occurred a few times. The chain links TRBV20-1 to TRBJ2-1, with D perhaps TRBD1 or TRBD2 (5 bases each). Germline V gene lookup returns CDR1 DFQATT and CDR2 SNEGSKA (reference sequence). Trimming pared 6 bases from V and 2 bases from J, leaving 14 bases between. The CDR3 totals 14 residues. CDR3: CSAREGQTYNEQFF. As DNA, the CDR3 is TGCAGTGCCCGAGAGGGGCAAACCTACAATGAGCAGTTCTTC.

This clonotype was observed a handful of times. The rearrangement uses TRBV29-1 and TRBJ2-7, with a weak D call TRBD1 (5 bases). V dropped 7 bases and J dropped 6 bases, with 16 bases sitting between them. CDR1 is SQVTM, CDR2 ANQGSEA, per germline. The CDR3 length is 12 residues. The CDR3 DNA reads TGCAGCGCCCGACAGCCACTGGGCGAGCAGTACTTC. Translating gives CSARQPLGEQYF.

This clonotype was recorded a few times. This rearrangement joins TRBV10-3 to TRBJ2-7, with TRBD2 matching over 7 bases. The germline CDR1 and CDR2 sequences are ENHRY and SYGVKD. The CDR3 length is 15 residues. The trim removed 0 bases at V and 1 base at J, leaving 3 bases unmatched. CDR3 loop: CAISESGGISYEQYF. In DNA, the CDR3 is TGTGCCATCAGTGAGTCGGGGGGGATATCCTACGAGCAGTACTTC.

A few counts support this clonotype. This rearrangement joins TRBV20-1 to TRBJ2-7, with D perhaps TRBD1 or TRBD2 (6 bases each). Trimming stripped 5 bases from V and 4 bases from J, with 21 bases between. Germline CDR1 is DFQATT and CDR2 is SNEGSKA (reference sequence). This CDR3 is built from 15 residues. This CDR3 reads CSAGGQRASRYEQYF. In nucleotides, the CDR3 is TGCAGTGCTGGAGGACAGCGGGCCTCGCGGTACGAGCAGTACTTC.

DNA of the CDR3: TGCGCCAGCAGCTTGGCCGCAGGAAACACAGATACGCAGTATTTT. Its translation: CASSLAAGNTDTQYF. V and J are TRBV5-1 and TRBJ2-3, with no clear D. The CDR3 is 15 amino acids. V was clipped by 0 bases and J by 2 bases, with 10 bases between them. Germline loops: CDR1 SGHRS, CDR2 YFSETQ.

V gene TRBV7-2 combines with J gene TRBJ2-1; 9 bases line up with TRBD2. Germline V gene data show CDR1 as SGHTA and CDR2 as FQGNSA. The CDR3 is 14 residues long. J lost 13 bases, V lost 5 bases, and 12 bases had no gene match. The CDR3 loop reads CASSLWTSEETQFF. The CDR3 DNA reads TGTGCCAGCAGCCTCTGGACTAGCGAGGAGACCCAGTTCTTC.

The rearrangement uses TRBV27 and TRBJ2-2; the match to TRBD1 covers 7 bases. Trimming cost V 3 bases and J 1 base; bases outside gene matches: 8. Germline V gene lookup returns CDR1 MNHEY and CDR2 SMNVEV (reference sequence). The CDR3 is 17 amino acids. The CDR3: CASSFLMTGMNTGELFF. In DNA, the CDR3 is TGTGCCAGCAGTTTTCTCATGACAGGGATGAACACCGGGGAGCTGTTTTTT.